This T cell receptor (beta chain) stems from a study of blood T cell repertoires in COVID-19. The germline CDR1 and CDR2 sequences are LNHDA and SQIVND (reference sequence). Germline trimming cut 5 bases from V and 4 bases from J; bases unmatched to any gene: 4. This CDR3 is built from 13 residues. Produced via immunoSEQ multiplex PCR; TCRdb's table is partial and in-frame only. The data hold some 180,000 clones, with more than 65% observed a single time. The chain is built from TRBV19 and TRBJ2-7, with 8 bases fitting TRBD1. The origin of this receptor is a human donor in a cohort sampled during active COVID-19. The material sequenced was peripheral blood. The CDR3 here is CASSGTGYYEQYF. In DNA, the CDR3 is TGTGCCAGTAGTGGGACAGGCTATTACGAGCAGTACTTC. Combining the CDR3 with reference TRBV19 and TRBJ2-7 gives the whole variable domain DGGITQSPKYLFRKEGQNVTLSCEQNLNHDAMYWYRQDPGQGLRLIYYSQIVNDFQKGDIAEGYSVSREKKESFPLTVTSAQKNPTAFYLCASSGTGYYEQYFGPGTRLTVT.